The clone carrying this TCR beta chain came up once. The antigen remains unidentified. Assay used: immunoSEQ multiplex PCR; TCRdb lists only in-frame clones, some missing. Here the sample spans some 58,000 clones, around 77% being singletons. The data were taken from a study of memory CD4+ T cells and cytomegalovirus serostatus. Looking at the study overall: Donors were healthy Belgian adults, 10 or so CMV seropositive and fewer than 30 seronegative. Study outcomes and limitations: Each of 60 to 80 CMV-associated TCRbeta sequences occurred in one to five individuals.

CDR3 size: 15 residues. V gave up 1 base and J gave up 1 base, with 7 bases separating them. Germline V gene sequence: CDR1 LNHNV, CDR2 YYDKDF (reference sequence). Single viable CD3+CD4+CD8-CD45RO+ cells were sorted as the memory CD4+ T cells. Serostatus was set by detecting CMV pp150, pp28, p38, p52 IgG. Total CD4+ T cells were enriched by CD4 positive selection. Sequencing used memory CD4+ T cells from blood. The source is an adult in good health and CMV-seronegative. The V call is TRBV15, the J call TRBJ1-4; D gene unclear. CDR3 residues: CATSRVRGTNEKLFF. In DNA, the CDR3 is TGTGCCACCAGCAGAGTCCGGGGAACTAATGAAAAACTGTTTTTT.